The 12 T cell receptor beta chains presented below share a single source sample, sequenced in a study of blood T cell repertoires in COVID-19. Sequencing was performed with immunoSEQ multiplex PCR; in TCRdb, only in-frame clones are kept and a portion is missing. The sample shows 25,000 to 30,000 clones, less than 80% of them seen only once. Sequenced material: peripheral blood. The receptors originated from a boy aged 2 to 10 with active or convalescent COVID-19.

CDR3 coding DNA: TGTGCCAGCAGTGAAACAGGCAACAATCAGCCCCAGCATTTT. Its translation is CASSETGNNQPQHF. This chain uses TRBV6-1 with TRBJ1-5; perhaps TRBD1 as D (5 bases). This CDR3 is 14 amino acids long. The germline V and J ends were trimmed by 2 bases and 3 bases, with 8 bases remaining between them. Per germline, CDR1 MNHNS and CDR2 SASEGT.

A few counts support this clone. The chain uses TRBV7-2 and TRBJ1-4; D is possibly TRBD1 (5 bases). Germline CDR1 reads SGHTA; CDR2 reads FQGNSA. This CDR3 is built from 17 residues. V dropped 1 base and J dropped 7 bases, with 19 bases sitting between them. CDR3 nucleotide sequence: TGTGCCAGCAGCTTAGGTAGGGGACGTCAGGAGGGTGAAAAACTGTTTTTT. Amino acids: CASSLGRGRQEGEKLFF.

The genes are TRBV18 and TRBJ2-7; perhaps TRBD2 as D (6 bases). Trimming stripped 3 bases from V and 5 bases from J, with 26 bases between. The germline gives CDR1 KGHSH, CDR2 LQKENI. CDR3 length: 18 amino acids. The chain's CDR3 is CASSPLRALAKTKDEQYF. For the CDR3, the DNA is TGTGCCAGCTCACCCCTAAGGGCACTAGCTAAAACCAAGGACGAGCAGTACTTC.

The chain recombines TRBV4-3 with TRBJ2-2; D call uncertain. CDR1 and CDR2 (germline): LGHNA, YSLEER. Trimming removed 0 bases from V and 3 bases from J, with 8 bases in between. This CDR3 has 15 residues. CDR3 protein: CASSQELAYTGELFF. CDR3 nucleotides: TGCGCCAGCAGCCAAGAGTTAGCCTACACCGGGGAGCTGTTTTTT.

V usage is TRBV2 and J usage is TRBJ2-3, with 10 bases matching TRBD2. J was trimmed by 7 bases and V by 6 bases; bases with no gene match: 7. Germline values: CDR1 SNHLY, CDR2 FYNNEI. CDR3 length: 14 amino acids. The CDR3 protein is CASRTSGPVYTQYF. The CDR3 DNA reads TGTGCCAGCAGGACTAGCGGGCCAGTATATACGCAGTATTTT.

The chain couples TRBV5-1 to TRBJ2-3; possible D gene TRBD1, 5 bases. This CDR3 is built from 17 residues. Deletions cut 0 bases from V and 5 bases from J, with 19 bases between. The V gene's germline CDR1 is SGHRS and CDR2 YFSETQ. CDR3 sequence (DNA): TGCGCCAGCAGCTTGGCATCCGTAGCAGGGCACCAAGATACGCAGTATTTT. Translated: CASSLASVAGHQDTQYF.

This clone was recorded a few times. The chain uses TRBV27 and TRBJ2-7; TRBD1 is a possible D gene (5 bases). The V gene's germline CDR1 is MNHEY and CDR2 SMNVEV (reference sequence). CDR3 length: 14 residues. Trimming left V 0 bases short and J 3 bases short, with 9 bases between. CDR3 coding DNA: TGTGCCAGCAGTTTATCGGGGCTTGTCTACGAGCAGTACTTC. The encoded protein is CASSLSGLVYEQYF.

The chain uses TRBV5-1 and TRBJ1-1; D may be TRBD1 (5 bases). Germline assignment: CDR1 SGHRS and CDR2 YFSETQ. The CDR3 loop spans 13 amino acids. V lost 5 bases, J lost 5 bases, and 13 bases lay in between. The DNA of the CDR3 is TGCGCCAGCAGTCCGGTGGGGGGAACTGAAGCTTTCTTT. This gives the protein CASSPVGGTEAFF.

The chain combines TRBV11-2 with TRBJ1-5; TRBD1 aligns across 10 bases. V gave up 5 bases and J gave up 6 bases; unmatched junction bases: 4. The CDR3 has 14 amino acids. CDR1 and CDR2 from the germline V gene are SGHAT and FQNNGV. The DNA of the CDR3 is TGTGCCAGCAGCGAAGACAGGGGGCGTCAGCCCCAGCATTTT. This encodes CASSEDRGRQPQHF.

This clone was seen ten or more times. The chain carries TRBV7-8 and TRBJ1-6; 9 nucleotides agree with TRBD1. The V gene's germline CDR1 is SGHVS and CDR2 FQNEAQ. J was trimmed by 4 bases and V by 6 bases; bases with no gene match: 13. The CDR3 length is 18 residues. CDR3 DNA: TGTGCCAGCAGGCTCCACCGACAGGGGGGGATGTATAATTCACCCCTCCACTTT. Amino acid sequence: CASRLHRQGGMYNSPLHF.

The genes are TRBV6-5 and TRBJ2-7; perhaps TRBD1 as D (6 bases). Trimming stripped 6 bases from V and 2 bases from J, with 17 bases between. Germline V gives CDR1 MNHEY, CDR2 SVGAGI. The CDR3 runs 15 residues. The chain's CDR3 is CASSLGQSPPYEQYV. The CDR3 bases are TGTGCCAGCAGCTTAGGACAGTCCCCCCCCTACGAGCAGTACGTC.

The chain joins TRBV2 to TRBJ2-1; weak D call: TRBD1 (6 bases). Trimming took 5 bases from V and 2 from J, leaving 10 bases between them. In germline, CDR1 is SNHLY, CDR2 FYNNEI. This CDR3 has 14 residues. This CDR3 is CASSSQGTYNEQFF. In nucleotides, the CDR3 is TGTGCCAGCAGTTCACAGGGAACCTACAATGAGCAGTTCTTC.